Listed below are T cell receptor beta chains from one sample, sequenced in a study of radiotherapy plus CTLA-4 blockade in lung cancer. Here immunoSEQ multiplex PCR was the method, and the copy in TCRdb shows in-frame clones only, minus some. The data show some 100,000 clones, approximately 80% seen once. Sequences were derived from peripheral blood, sampled from a patient treated with radiotherapy plus ipilimumab. The source is a human donor with non-small cell lung cancer who had a partial response to radiotherapy plus ipilimumab. The CDR3 runs from the conserved cysteine through the conserved F or W. A D gene is named only where the DNA matches it firmly. Not all rows give a size; the values are once, few, many and, for expanded clones, a class.

CDR3nt,CDR3aa,j_gene,d_gene,v_gene,abundance
TGTGCCAGCAGCTTTTCTAGCGGGATGCTACAATCCGATGAGCAGTTCTTC,CASSFSSGMLQSDEQFF,TRBJ2-1,TRBD2,TRBV7-8,-
TGTGCCACCAGCAGAGATCCGGGGTTTGCGGACACTGAAGCTTTCTTT,CATSRDPGFADTEAFF,TRBJ1-1,-,TRBV15,-
TGTGCCAGCACAGGGGCGGGGAACACTGAAGCTTTCTTT,CASTGAGNTEAFF,TRBJ1-1,-,TRBV6-1,-
TGTGCCAGAAGCTTGGCTCCGATCCTAGCAGAGGAAAAACTGTTTTTT,CARSLAPILAEEKLFF,TRBJ1-4,-,TRBV5-3,-
TGTGCCACCAGCAAGACCGTACAGGGGGGGGATGGCTACACCTTC,CATSKTVQGGDGYTF,TRBJ1-2,TRBD1,TRBV15,-
TGTGCCAGCAGCGGGGGACTAGCGCTGCAGTATTTT,CASSGGLALQYF,TRBJ2-3,TRBD2,TRBV5-4,-
TGCGCCAGCAGCTCCCTGGAGGCGAGCTCCTACAATGAGCAGTTCTTC,CASSSLEASSYNEQFF,TRBJ2-1,-,TRBV5-1,-
TGTGCCTCCGGTTTAAATCAGCCCCAGCATTTT,CASGLNQPQHF,TRBJ1-5,-,TRBV27,-
TGCGCCAGCAGCCAAGTTTACGGGACAGGCTACGAGCAGTACTTC,CASSQVYGTGYEQYF,TRBJ2-7,TRBD1,TRBV4-1,-
TGTGCCACCAGCACGGGACTAGCGGGAGGTTACAATGAGCAGTTCTTC,CATSTGLAGGYNEQFF,TRBJ2-1,TRBD2,TRBV15,-
TGTGCCAGCAGCTTGTGGGACAGGGATAACCAGCCCCAGCATTTT,CASSLWDRDNQPQHF,TRBJ1-5,TRBD1,TRBV5-6,-
TGTGCCAGCAGCTTTTACAGGACCTCCTACAATGAGCAGTTCTTC,CASSFYRTSYNEQFF,TRBJ2-1,-,TRBV7-2,-
TGTGCCAGCAGCCAGGGACAGGGGGTTCAGCCCCAGCATTTT,CASSQGQGVQPQHF,TRBJ1-5,TRBD1,TRBV2,-
TGTGCCAGCAGCCGACGGGACCCAGGGGGTCAGGGCAAAAACATTCAGTACTTC,CASSRRDPGGQGKNIQYF,TRBJ2-4,TRBD1,TRBV7-8,-
TGTGCCAGCAGTACCCTCGGGTGGGGGGGCACTGAAGCTTTCTTT,CASSTLGWGGTEAFF,TRBJ1-1,-,TRBV6-5,-
TGCGCCAGCAGCCAAGGGCGGGACAGAAATTCACCCCTCCACTTT,CASSQGRDRNSPLHF,TRBJ1-6,TRBD1,TRBV4-1,-
TGTGCCGGGCAGGGTTACACTAATGAAAAACTGTTTTTT,CAGQGYTNEKLFF,TRBJ1-4,-,TRBV2,medium-sized
TGTGCCAGCCTCCCGGGACAGGGTTATGGCTACACCTTC,CASLPGQGYGYTF,TRBJ1-2,TRBD1,TRBV28,-
TGTGCCAGCAGTACGGACAGGGGAGGAGAAAAACTGTTTTTT,CASSTDRGGEKLFF,TRBJ1-4,TRBD1,TRBV27,-
TGCGCCAGCAGCATCCAGGGTGGGGACACTGAAGCTTTCTTT,CASSIQGGDTEAFF,TRBJ1-1,-,TRBV5-1,-
TGTGCCAGCAGAACGGGAGGGAATTCACCCCTCCACTTT,CASRTGGNSPLHF,TRBJ1-6,-,TRBV6-5,-
TGCAGCGTTGATCGGGACAGGGGGAACTATGGCTACACCTTC,CSVDRDRGNYGYTF,TRBJ1-2,TRBD1,TRBV29-1,-
TGTGCCAGCAAAGGCCCAGGGGTCAGCACCATATATTTT,CASKGPGVSTIYF,TRBJ1-3,-,TRBV9,-
TGTGCCAGCAGGGACAGCCCGGGCACCATATATTTT,CASRDSPGTIYF,TRBJ1-3,-,TRBV6-1,-